This record concerns one T cell receptor (beta chain) sequence. Its matching antigen is unknown. Via MiXCR, TCRdb re-called the PCR reads. The sample lists over 70,000 clones; around 18% were seen once. The data are from a study of metastatic and nonmetastatic thyroid tumors. General study points: Across blood and tumor, TCR beta diversity in malignant thyroid tumors was reportedly significantly higher than in benign nodules.

Among the patients, none had received any treatment before thyroid surgery. Germline CDR1 and CDR2: ENHRY and SYGVKD. This CDR3 region has 14 residues. Between the trimmed V and J ends, which lost 7 bases and 1 base, there was a span of 12 bases. Source material: blood. This sequence was found in a female donor with papillary thyroid cancer or a benign thyroid nodule (not recorded which). Some clones in this sample may be carry-over from other donors' samples. The chain employs TRBV10-3 and TRBJ2-3; D might be TRBD2 (6 bases). The DNA of the CDR3 is TGTGCCATCACGCCCGGGGGTGGCACAGATACGCAGTATTTT. This encodes CAITPGGGTDTQYF.